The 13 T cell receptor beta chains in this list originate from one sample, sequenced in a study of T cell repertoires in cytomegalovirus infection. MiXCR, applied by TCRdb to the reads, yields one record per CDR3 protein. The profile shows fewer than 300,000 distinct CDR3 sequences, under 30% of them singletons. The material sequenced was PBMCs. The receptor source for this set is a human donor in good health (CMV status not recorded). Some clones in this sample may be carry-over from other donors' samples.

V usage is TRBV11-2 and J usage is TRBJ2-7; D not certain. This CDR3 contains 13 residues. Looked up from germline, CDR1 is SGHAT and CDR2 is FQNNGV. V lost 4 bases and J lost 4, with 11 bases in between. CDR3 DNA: TGTGCCAGCAGCTCCAGGACCTTTTACGAGCAGTACTTC. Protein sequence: CASSSRTFYEQYF.

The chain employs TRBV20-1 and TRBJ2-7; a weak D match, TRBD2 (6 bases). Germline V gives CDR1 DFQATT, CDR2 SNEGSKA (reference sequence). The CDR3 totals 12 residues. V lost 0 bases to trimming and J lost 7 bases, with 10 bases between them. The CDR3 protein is CSARELALEQYF. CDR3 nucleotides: TGCAGTGCTAGAGAACTAGCCTTGGAGCAGTACTTC.

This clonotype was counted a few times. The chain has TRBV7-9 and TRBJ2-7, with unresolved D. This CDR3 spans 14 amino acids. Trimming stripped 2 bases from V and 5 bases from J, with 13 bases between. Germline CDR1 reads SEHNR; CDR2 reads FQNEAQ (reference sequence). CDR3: CASSLISGYDEQYF. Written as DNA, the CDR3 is TGTGCCAGCAGCTTAATTTCTGGGTACGACGAGCAGTACTTC.

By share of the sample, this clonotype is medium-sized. The CDR3 bases are TGTGCCAGCAGCCCGGGACAGGTCTTCGCGAAGAGGAGAGATACGCAGTATTTT. The encoded protein is CASSPGQVFAKRRDTQYF. This sequence joins TRBV7-2 and TRBJ2-3; 8 positions agree with TRBD1. V trimming: 5 bases; J trimming: 5 bases; junction bases outside the gene matches: 18. The CDR3 is made up of 18 amino acids. Germline-derived CDR1 and CDR2 are SGHTA and FQGNSA. Full variable domain (missing parts from reference TRBV7-2 and TRBJ2-3): GAGVSQSPSNKVTEKGKDVELRCDPISGHTALYWYRQSLGQGLEFLIYFQGNSAPDKSGLPSDRFSAERTGGSVSTLTIQRTQQEDSAVYLCASSPGQVFAKRRDTQYFGPGTRLTVL.

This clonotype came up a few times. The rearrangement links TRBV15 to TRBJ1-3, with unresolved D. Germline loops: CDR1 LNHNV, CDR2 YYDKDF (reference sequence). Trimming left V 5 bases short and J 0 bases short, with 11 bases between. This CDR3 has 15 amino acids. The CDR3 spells CATSRGSGSGNTIYF. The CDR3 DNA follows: TGTGCCACCAGCCGAGGGAGCGGCTCTGGAAACACCATATATTTT. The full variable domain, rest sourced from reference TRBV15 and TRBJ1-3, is DAMVIQNPRYQVTQFGKPVTLSCSQTLNHNVMYWYQQKSSQAPKLLFHYYDKDFNNEADTPDNFQSRRPNTSFCFLDIRSPGLGDTAMYLCATSRGSGSGNTIYFGEGSWLTVV.

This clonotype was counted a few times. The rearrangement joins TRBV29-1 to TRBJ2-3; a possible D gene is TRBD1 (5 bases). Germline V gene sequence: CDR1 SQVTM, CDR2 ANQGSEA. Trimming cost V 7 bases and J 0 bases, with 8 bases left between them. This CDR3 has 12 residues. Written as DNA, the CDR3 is TGCAGCGCGACAGCTAGCACAGATACGCAGTATTTT. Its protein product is CSATASTDTQYF.

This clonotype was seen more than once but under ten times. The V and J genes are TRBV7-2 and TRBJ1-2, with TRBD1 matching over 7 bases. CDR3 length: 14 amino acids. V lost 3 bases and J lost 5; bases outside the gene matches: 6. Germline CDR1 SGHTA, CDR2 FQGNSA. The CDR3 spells CASSFSDRTYGYTF. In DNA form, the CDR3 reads TGTGCCAGCAGCTTCTCGGACAGGACTTATGGCTACACCTTC.

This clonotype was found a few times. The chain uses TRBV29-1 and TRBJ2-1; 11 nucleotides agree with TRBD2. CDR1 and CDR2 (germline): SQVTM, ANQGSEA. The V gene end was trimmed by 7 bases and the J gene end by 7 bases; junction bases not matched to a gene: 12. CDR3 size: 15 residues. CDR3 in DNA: TGCAGCGGAAGACCAACTAGCGGGGGTTATAATGAGCAGTTCTTC. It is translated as CSGRPTSGGYNEQFF.

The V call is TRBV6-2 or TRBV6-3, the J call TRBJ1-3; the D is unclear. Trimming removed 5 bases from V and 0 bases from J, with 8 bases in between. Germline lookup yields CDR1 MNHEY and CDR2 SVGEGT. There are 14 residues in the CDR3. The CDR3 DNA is TGTGCCAGCAGTATCGGAAACTCTGGAAACACCATATATTTT. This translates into CASSIGNSGNTIYF.

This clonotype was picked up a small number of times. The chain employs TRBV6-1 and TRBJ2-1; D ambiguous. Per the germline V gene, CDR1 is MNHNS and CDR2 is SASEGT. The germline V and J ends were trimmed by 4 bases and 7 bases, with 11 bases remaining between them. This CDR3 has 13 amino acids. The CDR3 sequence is CASSVFLINEQFF. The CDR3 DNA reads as TGTGCCAGCAGTGTGTTCCTGATTAATGAGCAGTTCTTC.

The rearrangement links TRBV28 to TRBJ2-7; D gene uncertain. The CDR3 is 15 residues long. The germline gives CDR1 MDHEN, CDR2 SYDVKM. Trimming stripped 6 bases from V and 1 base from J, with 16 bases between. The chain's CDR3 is CASSHPPDRSYEQYF. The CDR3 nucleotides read TGTGCCAGCAGCCACCCCCCGGACCGTTCCTACGAGCAGTACTTC.

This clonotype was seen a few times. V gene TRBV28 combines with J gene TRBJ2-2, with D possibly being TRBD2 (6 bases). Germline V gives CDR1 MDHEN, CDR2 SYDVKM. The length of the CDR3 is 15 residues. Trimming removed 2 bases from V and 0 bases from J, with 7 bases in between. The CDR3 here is CASSLGGSNTGELFF. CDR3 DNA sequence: TGTGCCAGCAGTTTAGGGGGGTCGAACACCGGGGAGCTGTTTTTT.

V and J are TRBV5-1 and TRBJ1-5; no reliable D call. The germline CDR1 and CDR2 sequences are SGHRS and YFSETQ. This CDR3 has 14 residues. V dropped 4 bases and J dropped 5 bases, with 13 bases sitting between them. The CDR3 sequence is CASSPGGGYQPQHF. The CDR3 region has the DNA TGCGCCAGCAGCCCAGGAGGAGGTTATCAGCCCCAGCATTTT.